Each of the 19 T cell receptor beta chains below was sequenced from the same sample in a study of cytomegalovirus exposure and HLA in healthy donors. A multiplex PCR was run with 60 Vbeta primers and 13 Jbeta primers. Repertoires were generated with immunoSEQ multiplex PCR, while TCRdb's copy carries only in-frame clones and drops some. The repertoire includes 150,000 to 200,000 clones, roughly 80% of them detected once, and roughly 4% sits in the top ten. Sequencing was done on a sample of PBMCs. Source of these receptors: a man between 50 and 59 years old in good health and CMV-seropositive.

The rearrangement uses TRBV7-2 and TRBJ2-7; 7 positions agree with TRBD1. The CDR3 runs 15 residues. V gave up 5 bases and J gave up 2 bases; unmatched junction bases: 9. CDR1 and CDR2 from the germline V gene are SGHTA and FQGNSA. The CDR3 DNA follows: TGTGCCAGCAGCAAGAACAGGGGTGGTACCTACGAGCAGTACTTC. It translates to CASSKNRGGTYEQYF.

This clone came up once. This chain joins TRBV30 and TRBJ2-3, with TRBD1 matching over 7 bases. With 4 bases clipped from V and 2 bases from J, the junction kept 12 bases outside the gene matches. The CDR3 loop spans 16 amino acids. Germline V gene sequence: CDR1 GTSNPN, CDR2 SVGIG (reference sequence). CDR3 nucleotides: TGTGCCTGGAACCCCAAGACAGGGATTCACACAGATACGCAGTATTTT. The encoded protein is CAWNPKTGIHTDTQYF.

The V and J genes are TRBV12-5 and TRBJ2-5, with 12 bases aligning to TRBD2. Losses at the gene ends were 5 bases for V and 4 bases for J; bases not matched to a gene: 11. Germline V gene data show CDR1 as LGHNT and CDR2 as FRNRAP. The CDR3 is 17 residues long. CDR3 DNA sequence: TGTGCTAGTGGTCCTCCTCCTAGCGGGGGGGCTGGAGAGACCCAGTACTTC. It yields the protein CASGPPPSGGAGETQYF. The full variable domain, in which reference TRBV12-5 and TRBJ2-5 provide the parts outside the CDR3, is DARVTQTPRHKVTEMGQEVTMRCQPILGHNTVFWYRQTMMQGLELLAYFRNRAPLDDSGMPKDRFSAEMPDATLATLKIQPSEPRDSAVYFCASGPPPSGGAGETQYFGPGTRLLVL.

The chain carries TRBV10-3 and TRBJ2-3; 7 nucleotides line up with TRBD2. The CDR3 totals 15 residues. Germline loops: CDR1 ENHRY, CDR2 SYGVKD. The junction had 6 bases not matched to a gene; V was cut back by 2 bases and J by 4 bases. The CDR3 loop is CAISEERGSSDTQYF. The CDR3 DNA follows: TGTGCCATCAGTGAGGAGCGGGGTTCCTCAGATACGCAGTATTTT.

The chain recombines TRBV2 with TRBJ1-3; TRBD1 is a possible D gene (6 bases). Trimming removed 6 bases at V and 0 bases at J, with 18 bases between. This CDR3 comprises 17 residues. The germline V gene encodes CDR1 SNHLY and CDR2 FYNNEI. The CDR3 coding sequence is TGTGCCAGCAGCCCGCTGTGGGACACCCACTCTGGAAACACCATATATTTT. This translates into CASSPLWDTHSGNTIYF.

The sample holds one count of this clone. The rearrangement joins TRBV5-4 to TRBJ2-7; 14 nucleotides align to TRBD2. CDR1 is SGHNT and CDR2 is YYREEE in the germline V gene (reference sequence). Trimming at V came to 4 bases and at J to 6 bases, leaving 9 bases not matched to a gene. This CDR3 is 16 amino acids long. The CDR3 here is CASSGTSGSSPGEQYF. CDR3 nucleotides: TGTGCCAGCAGCGGGACTAGCGGGAGTAGCCCGGGCGAGCAGTACTTC.

The V gene is TRBV2, the J gene TRBJ2-5; 7 nucleotides match TRBD1. The end of the DNA fits TRBJ2-7 better, so the J call may be wrong. The CDR3 runs 12 residues. Per the germline V gene, CDR1 is SNHLY and CDR2 is FYNNEI. The CDR3 nucleotides are TGTGCCATTGGGGCAGGGGGCTACGAGCAGTACTTC. This sequence encodes CAIGAGGYEQYF.

Turning to this clone: Within the sample, other DNA sequences also encode this same CDR3. This sequence joins TRBV9 and TRBJ2-2, with 11 bases identical to TRBD2. The V gene's germline CDR1 is SGDLS and CDR2 YYNGEE. The CDR3 covers 16 residues. Trimming took 2 bases from V and 0 from J; bases not matched to a gene: 0. The CDR3 coding sequence is TGTGCCAGCAGCGTGGGACTAGCGGCGAACACCGGGGAGCTGTTTTTT. Protein: CASSVGLAANTGELFF.

The V and J genes are TRBV4-1 and TRBJ1-4; 7 bases are a match to TRBD1. V trimming: 6 bases; J trimming: 0 bases; junction bases outside the gene matches: 4. Germline lookup yields CDR1 MGHRA and CDR2 YSYEKL. CDR3 length equals 15 residues. CDR3 residues: CASRAQGPTNEKLFF. The CDR3 DNA reads TGCGCCAGCAGAGCACAGGGGCCAACTAATGAAAAACTGTTTTTT.

The rearrangement uses TRBV10-3 and TRBJ2-2; D possibly corresponds to TRBD2 (5 bases). Deletions cut 6 bases from V and 4 bases from J, with 9 bases between. Germline-derived CDR1 and CDR2 are ENHRY and SYGVKD. This CDR3 is 13 amino acids long. The chain's CDR3 is CAIRDGGTGELFF. The CDR3 bases are TGTGCCATCAGGGACGGAGGCACCGGGGAGCTGTTTTTT.

This chain connects TRBV6-6 to TRBJ1-2; perhaps TRBD1 as D (6 bases). V was cut by 8 bases and J by 3 bases, with 10 bases left in between. The germline V gene has CDR1 MNHNY and CDR2 SVGAGI (reference sequence). The CDR3 is made up of 12 amino acids. CDR3 nucleotides: TGTGCCAGCTCGGGGGGCGACTATGGCTACACCTTC. Translated, it gives CASSGGDYGYTF.

The chain employs TRBV28 and TRBJ1-6, with 9 bases matching TRBD1. V lost 3 bases and J lost 10; bases outside the gene matches: 10. The CDR3 has 16 amino acids. Germline loops: CDR1 MDHEN, CDR2 SYDVKM. DNA of the CDR3: TGTGCCAGCAGTTTTGGAAAAACAGGGGGCGGCTCACCCCTCCACTTT. Residues: CASSFGKTGGGSPLHF.

This chain links TRBV14 with TRBJ2-1; 13 bases are a match to TRBD2. Germline assignment: CDR1 SGHDN and CDR2 FVKESK. The V segment lost 1 base and the J segment 5 bases; nucleotides outside the gene matches: 5. The CDR3 runs 17 residues. The chain's CDR3 is CASSQGRLAGGDNEQFF. In DNA, the CDR3 is TGTGCCAGCAGCCAAGGGCGACTAGCGGGAGGCGACAATGAGCAGTTCTTC.

The genes are TRBV18 and TRBJ1-1, with D tentatively TRBD1 (5 bases). Germline V gives CDR1 KGHSH, CDR2 LQKENI. The V end lost 0 bases, the J end lost 10 bases, and 12 bases lay between the germline ends. The CDR3 consists of 13 residues. The CDR3 protein is CASSPPAGLGAFF. For the CDR3, the DNA is TGTGCCAGCTCACCACCGGCAGGGTTGGGAGCTTTCTTT.

This clone was recorded only once. The gene calls are TRBV30 and TRBJ2-5, with D uncertain. Deletions cut 5 bases from V and 0 bases from J, with 7 bases between. This CDR3 has 12 amino acids. Germline-derived CDR1 and CDR2 are GTSNPN and SVGIG (reference sequence). DNA of the CDR3: TGTGCCTGGGGCCTAGACCAAGAGACCCAGTACTTC. Translation gives CAWGLDQETQYF.

This chain joins TRBV9 and TRBJ2-5; 7 nucleotides agree with TRBD2. The V gene end was trimmed by 3 bases and the J gene end by 2 bases; junction bases not matched to a gene: 7. The length of the CDR3 is 15 residues. Per the germline V gene, CDR1 is SGDLS and CDR2 is YYNGEE. The CDR3 spells CASSGYGGGQETQYF. DNA of the CDR3: TGTGCCAGCAGCGGTTATGGGGGGGGGCAAGAGACCCAGTACTTC. The full variable domain, its missing parts supplied by reference TRBV9 and TRBJ2-5, is DSGVTQTPKHLITATGQRVTLRCSPRSGDLSVYWYQQSLDQGLQFLIQYYNGEERAKGNILERFSAQQFPDLHSELNLSSLELGDSALYFCASSGYGGGQETQYFGPGTRLLVL.

This clone was recorded a few times. The rearrangement links TRBV5-4 to TRBJ2-3; D is perhaps TRBD2 (6 bases). The length of the CDR3 is 14 residues. The germline V and J ends were trimmed by 4 bases and 3 bases, with 12 bases remaining between them. Germline V gene sequence: CDR1 SGHNT, CDR2 YYREEE (reference sequence). The CDR3 loop reads CASSPRRETDTQYF. The CDR3 nucleotides are TGTGCCAGCAGCCCCCGGAGGGAAACAGATACGCAGTATTTT. The full variable domain, completed using reference TRBV5-4 and TRBJ2-3, is ETGVTQSPTHLIKTRGQQVTLRCSSQSGHNTVSWYQQALGQGPQFIFQYYREEENGRGNFPPRFSGLQFPNYSSELNVNALELDDSALYLCASSPRRETDTQYFGPGTRLTVL.

DNA for the CDR3: TGTGCCAGCTCACCAAGGGACAGGGAATACAATGAGCAGTTCTTC. Residues: CASSPRDREYNEQFF. This chain connects TRBV18 to TRBJ2-1, with 9 bases lining up with TRBD1. Germline assignment: CDR1 KGHSH and CDR2 LQKENI. V lost 2 bases to trimming and J lost 4 bases; unmatched junction nucleotides: 3. This CDR3 is built from 15 residues. The whole variable domain, filled in from reference TRBV18 and TRBJ2-1, reads NAGVMQNPRHLVRRRGQEARLRCSPMKGHSHVYWYRQLPEEGLKFMVYLQKENIIDESGMPKERFSAEFPKEGPSILRIQQVVRGDSAAYFCASSPRDREYNEQFFGPGTRLTVL.

This chain uses TRBV7-9 with TRBJ1-2; D possibly corresponds to TRBD1 (5 bases). CDR3 length: 13 residues. CDR1 is SEHNR and CDR2 is FQNEAQ in the germline V gene (reference sequence). V was shortened by 1 base and J by 4 bases, with 7 bases between the two germline ends. CDR3 protein: CASSLDRSYGYTF. DNA for the CDR3: TGTGCCAGCAGCTTAGACAGGAGCTATGGCTACACCTTC.